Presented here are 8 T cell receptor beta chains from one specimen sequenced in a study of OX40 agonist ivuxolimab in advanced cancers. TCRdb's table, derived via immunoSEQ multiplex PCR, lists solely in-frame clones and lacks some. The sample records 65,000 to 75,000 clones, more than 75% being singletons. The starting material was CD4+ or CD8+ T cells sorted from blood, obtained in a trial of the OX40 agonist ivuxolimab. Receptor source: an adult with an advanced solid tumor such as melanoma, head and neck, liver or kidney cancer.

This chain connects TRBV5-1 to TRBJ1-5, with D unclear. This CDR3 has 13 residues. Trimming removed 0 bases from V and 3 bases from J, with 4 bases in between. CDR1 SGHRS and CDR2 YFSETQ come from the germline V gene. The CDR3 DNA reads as TGCGCCAGCAGCTTGGCCTCCAATCAGCCCCAGCATTTT. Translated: CASSLASNQPQHF.

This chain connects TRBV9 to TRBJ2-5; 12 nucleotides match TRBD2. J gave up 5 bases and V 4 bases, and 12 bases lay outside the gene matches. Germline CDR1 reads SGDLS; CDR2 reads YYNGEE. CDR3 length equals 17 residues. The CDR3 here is CASSSRLAGVGKETQYF. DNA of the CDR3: TGTGCCAGCAGCTCCAGACTAGCGGGAGTCGGTAAGGAGACCCAGTACTTC.

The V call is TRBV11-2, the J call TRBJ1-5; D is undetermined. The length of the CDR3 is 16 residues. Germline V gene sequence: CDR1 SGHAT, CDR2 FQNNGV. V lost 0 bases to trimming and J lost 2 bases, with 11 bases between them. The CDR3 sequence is CASSLELGKGNQPQHF. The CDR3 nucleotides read TGTGCCAGCAGCTTAGAATTGGGGAAGGGCAATCAGCCCCAGCATTTT.

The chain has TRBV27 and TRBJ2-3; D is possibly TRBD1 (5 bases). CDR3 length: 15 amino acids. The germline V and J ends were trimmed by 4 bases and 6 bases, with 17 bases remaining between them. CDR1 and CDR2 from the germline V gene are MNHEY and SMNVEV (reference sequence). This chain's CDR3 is CASSSGRGAGDTQYF. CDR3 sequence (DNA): TGTGCCAGCAGTTCGGGTAGGGGTGCAGGGGATACGCAGTATTTT.

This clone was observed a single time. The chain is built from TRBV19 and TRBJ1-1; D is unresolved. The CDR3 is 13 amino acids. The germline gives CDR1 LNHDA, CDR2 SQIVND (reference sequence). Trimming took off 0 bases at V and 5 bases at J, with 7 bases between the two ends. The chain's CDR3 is CASSIERGTEAFF. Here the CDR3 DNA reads TGTGCCAGTAGTATAGAGAGAGGGACTGAAGCTTTCTTT.

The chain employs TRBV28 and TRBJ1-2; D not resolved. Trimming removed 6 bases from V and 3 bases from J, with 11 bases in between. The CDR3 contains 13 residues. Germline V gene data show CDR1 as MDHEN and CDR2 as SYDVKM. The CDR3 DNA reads TGTGCCAGCAGCCCCGGAAAGGACTATGGCTACACCTTC. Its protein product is CASSPGKDYGYTF.

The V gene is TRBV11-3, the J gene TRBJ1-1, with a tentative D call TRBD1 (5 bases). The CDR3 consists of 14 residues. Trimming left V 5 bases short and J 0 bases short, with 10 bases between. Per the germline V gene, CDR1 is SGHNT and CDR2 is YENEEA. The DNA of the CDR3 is TGTGCCAGCAGCAAAGGAGGGGTGAACACTGAAGCTTTCTTT. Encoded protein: CASSKGGVNTEAFF.

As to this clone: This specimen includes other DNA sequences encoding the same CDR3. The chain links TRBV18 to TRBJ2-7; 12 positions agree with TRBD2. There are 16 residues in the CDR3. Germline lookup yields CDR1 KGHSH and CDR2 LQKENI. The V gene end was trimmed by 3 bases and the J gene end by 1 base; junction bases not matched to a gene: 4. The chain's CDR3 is CASSPRGLAGSYEQYF. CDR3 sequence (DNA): TGTGCCAGCTCACCGCGGGGACTAGCGGGTTCCTACGAGCAGTACTTC.